The 22 T cell receptor beta chains below all came from one sample that was sequenced in a study of blood T cell repertoires in COVID-19. TCRdb keeps only in-frame clones here, not all; method: immunoSEQ multiplex PCR. The sample carries around 300,000 clones, approximately 84% recorded once. The sequencing input was peripheral blood. The receptors stem from a woman between 25 and 40 years old who had recovered from COVID-19.

The V and J genes are TRBV29-1 and TRBJ2-7, with TRBD2 matching 14 bases. Germline V gives CDR1 SQVTM, CDR2 ANQGSEA. The V and J ends lost 6 bases and 3 bases, in that order; junction bases with no gene match: 10. The CDR3 covers 16 residues. CDR3 DNA sequence: TGCAGCGTGACCGGACTAGCGGGAGGAGGTGGCTACGAGCAGTACTTC. Protein sequence: CSVTGLAGGGGYEQYF.

The V call is TRBV30, the J call TRBJ1-2; 8 nucleotides match TRBD1. CDR1 is GTSNPN and CDR2 is SVGIG in the germline V gene (reference sequence). The CDR3 has 13 amino acids. Losses at the gene ends were 2 bases for V and 7 bases for J; bases not matched to a gene: 6. DNA of the CDR3: TGTGCCTGGAGTCCCAGGGGGCAAAGTGGCTACACCTTC. The encoded protein is CAWSPRGQSGYTF.

This clone turned up a few times. The chain joins TRBV3-1 (or the pseudogene TRBV3-2) to TRBJ2-1; a weak D match, TRBD1 (6 bases). Germline loops: CDR1 LGHDT, CDR2 YNNKEL (reference sequence). Trimming took 9 bases from V and 9 from J, leaving 18 bases between them. This CDR3 is 13 amino acids long. The CDR3 reads CASEWGRGSEQFF. The CDR3 DNA sequence: TGTGCCAGTGAATGGGGCAGGGGATCTGAGCAGTTCTTC.

The rearrangement links TRBV28 to TRBJ1-5; weak D call: TRBD1 (5 bases). The CDR3 spans 15 residues. The V end lost 2 bases, the J end lost 3 bases, and 11 bases lay between the germline ends. Germline values: CDR1 MDHEN, CDR2 SYDVKM. Here the CDR3 reads CASSLVQGSNQPQHF. In nucleotides, the CDR3 is TGTGCCAGCAGTTTAGTTCAGGGTTCCAATCAGCCCCAGCATTTT. Combining the CDR3 with reference TRBV28 and TRBJ1-5 gives the whole variable domain DVKVTQSSRYLVKRTGEKVFLECVQDMDHENMFWYRQDPGLGLRLIYFSYDVKMKEKGDIPEGYSVSREKKERFSLILESASTNQTSMYLCASSLVQGSNQPQHFGDGTRLSIL.

The rearrangement links TRBV9 to TRBJ1-3; D is possibly TRBD1 (6 bases). V was clipped by 0 bases and J by 2 bases, with 9 bases between them. This CDR3 has 15 amino acids. The germline V gene encodes CDR1 SGDLS and CDR2 YYNGEE. DNA for the CDR3: TGTGCCAGCAGCGTAGGTACAGGGCCTGGAAACACCATATATTTT. It specifies CASSVGTGPGNTIYF.

The CDR3 reads CASSVTGGETQYF. In DNA, the CDR3 is TGTGCCAGTAGTGTTACAGGGGGCGAGACCCAGTACTTC. V usage is TRBV19 and J usage is TRBJ2-5, with 9 bases identical to TRBD1. The V and J ends lost 5 bases and 5 bases, in that order; junction bases with no gene match: 3. This CDR3 is built from 13 residues. CDR1 and CDR2 (germline): LNHDA, SQIVND (reference sequence). The variable domain in full, completed from reference TRBV19 and TRBJ2-5, reads DGGITQSPKYLFRKEGQNVTLSCEQNLNHDAMYWYRQDPGQGLRLIYYSQIVNDFQKGDIAEGYSVSREKKESFPLTVTSAQKNPTAFYLCASSVTGGETQYFGPGTRLLVL.

This clone appeared a few times. This chain joins TRBV2 and TRBJ2-3; D ambiguous. CDR3 size: 13 residues. With 7 bases removed from V and 0 bases from J, the gap between germline ends came to 8 bases. Germline V CDR1 and CDR2: SNHLY, FYNNEI. CDR3 sequence (DNA): TGTGCCAGCAAAGAAACTAGCACAGATACGCAGTATTTT. This gives the protein CASKETSTDTQYF.

V gene TRBV2 combines with J gene TRBJ1-5, with TRBD1 as a possible D gene (5 bases). Germline loops: CDR1 SNHLY, CDR2 FYNNEI. The CDR3 runs 16 residues. The germline V and J ends were trimmed by 5 bases and 1 base, with 15 bases remaining between them. CDR3: CASSFDSPPSNQPQHF. The CDR3 DNA reads as TGTGCCAGCAGTTTTGACAGCCCCCCCAGCAATCAGCCCCAGCATTTT. Complete variable domain (other parts from reference TRBV2 and TRBJ1-5): EPEVTQTPSHQVTQMGQEVILRCVPISNHLYFYWYRQILGQKVEFLVSFYNNEISEKSEIFDDQFSVERPDGSNFTLKIRSTKLEDSAMYFCASSFDSPPSNQPQHFGDGTRLSIL.

This clone was recorded at least ten times. The chain joins TRBV28 to TRBJ2-6; D perhaps matches TRBD1 (5 bases). Trimming pared 2 bases from V and 4 bases from J, leaving 9 bases between. CDR3 length: 15 residues. The germline V gene encodes CDR1 MDHEN and CDR2 SYDVKM. The CDR3 DNA is TGTGCCAGCAGTTTAAGGGGCGCCGGGGCCAACGTCCTGACTTTC. It translates to CASSLRGAGANVLTF.

The chain employs TRBV6-5 and TRBJ1-6, with D hard to call. The V end lost 8 bases, the J end lost 1 base, and 9 bases lay between the germline ends. CDR1 MNHEY and CDR2 SVGAGI come from the germline V gene. This CDR3 region has 14 residues. The CDR3 is CASGPSSYNSPLHF. In DNA, the CDR3 is TGTGCCAGCGGCCCATCGTCCTATAATTCACCCCTCCACTTT.

The rearrangement links TRBV11-2 to TRBJ2-7, with 8 bases matching TRBD2. This CDR3 has 15 amino acids. Germline loops: CDR1 SGHAT, CDR2 FQNNGV. With V trimmed by 3 bases and J by 1 base, 5 bases remained unmatched. The CDR3 loop is CASSFGGGSSYEQYF. The CDR3 DNA reads as TGTGCCAGCAGCTTCGGCGGGGGGAGTTCCTACGAGCAGTACTTC.

The rearrangement links TRBV25-1 to TRBJ1-1; D uncertain. The germline CDR1 and CDR2 sequences are MGHDK and SYGVNS. V lost 6 bases and J lost 1, with 3 bases in between. The CDR3 totals 11 residues. As DNA, the CDR3 is TGTGCCAGCAGCAGGAACACTGAAGCTTTCTTT. It codes for CASSRNTEAFF.

The chain has TRBV27 and TRBJ2-7; perhaps TRBD1 as D (6 bases). The CDR3 sequence is 13 residues long. The germline V gene has CDR1 MNHEY and CDR2 SMNVEV (reference sequence). Trimming left V 4 bases short and J 4 bases short, with 11 bases between. The CDR3 region is CASSSGTFYEQYF. CDR3 nucleotides: TGTGCCAGCAGTTCCGGGACATTTTACGAGCAGTACTTC.

This chain uses TRBV5-8 with TRBJ2-5, with 11 bases that match TRBD1. The germline V gene encodes CDR1 SGHTS and CDR2 YDEGEE. V shed 4 bases and J 4 bases; nucleotides not matched to a gene: 9. The CDR3 loop spans 16 amino acids. Here the CDR3 reads CASSPGWTGGLETQYF. In DNA, the CDR3 is TGTGCCAGCAGCCCGGGTTGGACAGGGGGCCTAGAGACCCAGTACTTC.

V usage is TRBV5-1 and J usage is TRBJ2-7, with D possibly being TRBD1 (5 bases). Between the trimmed V and J ends, which lost 2 bases and 2 bases, there was a span of 8 bases. CDR1 SGHRS and CDR2 YFSETQ come from the germline V gene. The CDR3 spans 13 residues. CDR3 DNA sequence: TGCGCCAGCAGCTTTACAGGAACCTACGAGCAGTACTTC. Translated: CASSFTGTYEQYF.

The chain uses TRBV7-2 and TRBJ1-1; unclear D gene. The V gene lost 3 bases and the J gene lost 1 base, with 12 bases spanning the gap. Looked up from germline, CDR1 is SGHTA and CDR2 is FQGNSA. The CDR3 has 15 amino acids. This CDR3 reads CASSLAPGKNTEAFF. CDR3 in DNA: TGTGCCAGCAGCTTGGCACCAGGAAAGAACACTGAAGCTTTCTTT.

The J gene is TRBJ1-1, the V gene TRBV7-6; 8 bases fit TRBD1. Germline V gene lookup returns CDR1 SGHVS and CDR2 FNYEAQ. The V and J ends lost 2 bases and 4 bases, in that order; junction bases with no gene match: 0. The CDR3 sequence is 13 residues long. The CDR3 DNA sequence: TGTGCCAGCAGCTTAACAGGGGGCACTGAAGCTTTCTTT. Its protein is CASSLTGGTEAFF.

The V call is TRBV10-3, the J call TRBJ2-7; TRBD2 matches 11 bases. The length of the CDR3 is 15 residues. The trim removed 6 bases at V and 3 bases at J, leaving 7 bases unmatched. CDR1 and CDR2 (germline): ENHRY, SYGVKD. This CDR3 is CAISAGLAEHYEQYF. In DNA form, the CDR3 reads TGTGCCATCAGCGCGGGACTAGCGGAACACTACGAGCAGTACTTC.

CDR3 sequence reads: CAISEDGTGGGGYTF. DNA for the CDR3: TGTGCCATCAGTGAGGACGGGACAGGGGGCGGTGGCTACACCTTC. V and J are TRBV10-3 and TRBJ1-2; 12 bases fit TRBD1. CDR3 length: 15 amino acids. The germline gives CDR1 ENHRY, CDR2 SYGVKD. V was pared by 2 bases and J by 7 bases, with 5 bases of the junction left unmatched.

The chain joins TRBV19 to TRBJ2-6, with a tentative D call TRBD2 (5 bases). The CDR3 is 16 residues long. V was trimmed by 5 bases and J by 4 bases, leaving 15 bases between them. In germline, CDR1 is LNHDA, CDR2 SQIVND (reference sequence). The CDR3 nucleotides are TGTGCCAGTAGTGAAGGACTGTTCGTCGGGGCCAACGTCCTGACTTTC. Its translation: CASSEGLFVGANVLTF.

The chain uses TRBV27 and TRBJ1-1, with D perhaps TRBD1 (5 bases). The CDR3 is made up of 15 amino acids. V gave up 0 bases and J gave up 4 bases, with 12 bases separating them. Germline loops: CDR1 MNHEY, CDR2 SMNVEV (reference sequence). CDR3 sequence (DNA): TGTGCCAGCAGTTTATCGAATCCTAGGGGCACTGAAGCTTTCTTT. This sequence encodes CASSLSNPRGTEAFF.

This sequence joins TRBV3-1 (or the pseudogene TRBV3-2) and TRBJ2-1, with D tentatively TRBD2 (6 bases). The V and J ends lost 3 bases and 4 bases respectively, with 7 bases between them. Germline values: CDR1 LGHDT, CDR2 YNNKEL (reference sequence). The CDR3 has 13 amino acids. In DNA form, the CDR3 reads TGTGCCAGCAGCCAGGGGACTTACAATGAGCAGTTCTTC. As protein: CASSQGTYNEQFF.